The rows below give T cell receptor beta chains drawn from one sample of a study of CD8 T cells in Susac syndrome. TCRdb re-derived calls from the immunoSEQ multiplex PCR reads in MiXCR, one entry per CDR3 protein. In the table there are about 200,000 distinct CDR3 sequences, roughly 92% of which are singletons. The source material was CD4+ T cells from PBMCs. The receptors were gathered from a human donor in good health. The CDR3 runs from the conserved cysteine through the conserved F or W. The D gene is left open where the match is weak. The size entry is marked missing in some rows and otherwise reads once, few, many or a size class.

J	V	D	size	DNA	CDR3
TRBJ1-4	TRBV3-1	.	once	TGTGCCAGCAGCCCCTCAGTAGGGTCAAGCAATGAAAAACTGTTTTTT	CASSPSVGSSNEKLFF
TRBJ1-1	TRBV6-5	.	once	TGTGCCAGCAGTTACGGCCGGGACACAAAGAACACTGAAGCTTTCTTT	CASSYGRDTKNTEAFF
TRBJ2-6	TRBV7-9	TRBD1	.	TGTGCCAGCAGCTTCCCCGGGGGACAGGGGGCCTCTGGGGCCAACGTCCTGACTTTC	CASSFPGGQGASGANVLTF
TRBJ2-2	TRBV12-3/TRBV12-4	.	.	TGTGCCAGCAGTTTGGGTACCACCGGGGAGCTGTTTTTT	CASSLGTTGELFF
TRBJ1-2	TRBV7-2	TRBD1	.	TGTGCCAGCACCCCGCAGACAGGGATGGACTATGGCTACACCTTC	CASTPQTGMDYGYTF
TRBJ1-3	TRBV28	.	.	TGTGCCAGCAGTTTACGGACATCCTCTGGAAACACCATATATTTT	CASSLRTSSGNTIYF
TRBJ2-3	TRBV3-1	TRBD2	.	TGTGCCAGCAGCCAAGACCCGCTAGCGGGTGATGGGGATACGCAGTATTTT	CASSQDPLAGDGDTQYF
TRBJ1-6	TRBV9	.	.	TGTGCCAGCAGCGTAGCGAACAATTCACCCCTCCACTTT	CASSVANNSPLHF
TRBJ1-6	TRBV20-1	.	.	TGCAGTGCTAGGGCAGGACTGAGCTCCTATAATTCACCCCTCCACTTT	CSARAGLSSYNSPLHF
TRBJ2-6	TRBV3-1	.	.	TGTGCCAGCCGGGAGACTGGGGCCAACGTCCTGACTTTC	CASRETGANVLTF
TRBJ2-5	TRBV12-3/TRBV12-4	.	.	TGTGCCAGCAGTCCCACCACAGGGAGGGCAGAGACCCAGTACTTC	CASSPTTGRAETQYF
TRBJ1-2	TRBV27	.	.	TGTGCCAGCAGTCGGGCGGGTAACTATGGCTACACCTTC	CASSRAGNYGYTF
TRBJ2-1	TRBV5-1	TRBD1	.	TGCGCCAGCAGCTTGGGGACAGGGGGTAATGAGCAGTTCTTC	CASSLGTGGNEQFF
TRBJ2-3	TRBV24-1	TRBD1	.	TGTGCCACCAGTGACAGGGGGCGAAGGGCAGATACGCAGTATTTT	CATSDRGRRADTQYF
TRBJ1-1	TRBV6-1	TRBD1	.	TGTGCCAGCAGTGAACGGACAGGGGGCACTGAAGCTTTCTTT	CASSERTGGTEAFF
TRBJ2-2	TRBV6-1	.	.	TGTGCCAGCAGGCGATTCTTCGGACATTCGAACACCGGGGAGCTGTTTTTT	CASRRFFGHSNTGELFF
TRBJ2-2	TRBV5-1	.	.	TGCGCCAGCAGCGGAACGGGACAACTTACCGTCACCGGGGAGCTGTTTTTT	CASSGTGQLTVTGELFF
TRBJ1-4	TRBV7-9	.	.	TGTGCCAGCAGGCTCGGGGAGGCCGGTGAAAAACTGTTTTTT	CASRLGEAGEKLFF
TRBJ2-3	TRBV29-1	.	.	TGCAGCGTTGTGGGCCCGTCCGGAGATACGCAGTATTTT	CSVVGPSGDTQYF
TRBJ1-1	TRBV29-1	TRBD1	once	TGCAGCGTTGAGGGACAGGGGACTGAAGCTTTCTTT	CSVEGQGTEAFF
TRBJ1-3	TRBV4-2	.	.	TGTGCCAGCAGCCAAGAGTCTGCCATCCTCTCTGGAAACACCATATATTTT	CASSQESAILSGNTIYF
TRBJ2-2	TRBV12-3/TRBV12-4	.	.	TGTGCCAGCCTCGAGGGGGCCGGGGAGCTGTTTTTT	CASLEGAGELFF
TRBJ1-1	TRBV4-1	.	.	TGCGCCAGCAGCCCAGGGAGTCTTAACACTGAAGCTTTCTTT	CASSPGSLNTEAFF
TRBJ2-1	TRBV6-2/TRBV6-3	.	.	TGTGCCAGCAGTTACCGAGGGTTTGAGCAGTTCTTC	CASSYRGFEQFF
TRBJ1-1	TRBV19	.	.	TGTGCCAGTAGAAAAGACGGGGGGCGGAACACTGAAGCTTTCTTT	CASRKDGGRNTEAFF
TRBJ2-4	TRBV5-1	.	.	TGCGCCAGCAGCTCATCGAGAGCCAAAAACATTCAGTACTTC	CASSSSRAKNIQYF
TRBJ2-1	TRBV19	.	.	TGTGCCAGCCGGAAGCTGAACTCCTACAATGAGCAGTTCTTC	CASRKLNSYNEQFF
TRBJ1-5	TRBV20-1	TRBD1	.	TGCAGTGCTAGTGACAGGGGCCAACAGCCCCAGCATTTT	CSASDRGQQPQHF
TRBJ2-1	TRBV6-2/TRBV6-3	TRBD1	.	TGTGCCAGCAGTCGGCTTGGCGGACAGGGGAATGAGCAGTTCTTC	CASSRLGGQGNEQFF
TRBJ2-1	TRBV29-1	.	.	TGCAGCGTTAAAGGACTTCCCCCGGGGAATGAGCAGTTCTTC	CSVKGLPPGNEQFF
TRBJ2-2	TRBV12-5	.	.	TGTGCTAGTGGTTTGGCTCTGACCGGGGAGCTGTTTTTT	CASGLALTGELFF
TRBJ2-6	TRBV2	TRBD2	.	TGTGCCAGCAGTAAGACTAGCGGACCTTCTGGGGCCAACGTCCTGACTTTC	CASSKTSGPSGANVLTF
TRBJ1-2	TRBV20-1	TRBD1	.	TGCAGTGCTAGAGATAGGGACAGGGGGACCTATGGCTACACCTTC	CSARDRDRGTYGYTF
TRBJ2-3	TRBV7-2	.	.	TGTGCCAGCAGCTTAGCTTTGACGGTTACAGATACGCAGTATTTT	CASSLALTVTDTQYF
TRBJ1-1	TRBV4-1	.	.	TGCGCCAGCAGCCAAGTGGCGGGGTTCGCTGAAGCTTTCTTT	CASSQVAGFAEAFF
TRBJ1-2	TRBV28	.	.	TGTGCCAGCAGTTTCCGCCCGGGGTACGTCTATGGCTACACCTTC	CASSFRPGYVYGYTF
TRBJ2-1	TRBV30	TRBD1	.	TGTGCCTGGAGTTGGGGCAGGGGGAATGAGCAGTTCTTC	CAWSWGRGNEQFF
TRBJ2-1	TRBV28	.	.	TGTGCCACCTGGGGGCAGAGCTACAATGAGCAGTTCTTC	CATWGQSYNEQFF